Listed here are 5 T cell receptor beta chains from one sample, sequenced in a study of control samples from healthy donors and cancer patients. Sequenced by immunoSEQ multiplex PCR; TCRdb stores in-frame clones only, minus some. The table records roughly 100,000 clones, roughly four fifths of them present only once. What was sequenced was blood. All receptors derive from a woman in her forties or fifties in good health.

The genes are TRBV10-3 and TRBJ2-2; D remains ambiguous. CDR1 and CDR2 from the germline V gene are ENHRY and SYGVKD. The CDR3 length is 13 residues. V shed 7 bases and J shed 5 bases, with 11 bases lying between them. CDR3 sequence (DNA): TGTGCCATCATTGCACAGACGACCGGGGAGCTGTTTTTT. Translating gives CAIIAQTTGELFF.

Only one count was recorded for this clone. The chain joins TRBV3-1 (or the pseudogene TRBV3-2) to TRBJ2-7, with TRBD1 matching over 9 bases. This CDR3 has 15 residues. Germline V CDR1 and CDR2: LGHDT, YNNKEL (reference sequence). The ends lost 5 bases at V and 3 bases at J; junction bases unmatched: 8. The CDR3 DNA reads TGTGCCAGCAGCTATGGGACAGGGAGTCTCTACGAGCAGTACTTC. Protein product: CASSYGTGSLYEQYF.

V is TRBV4-3 and J is TRBJ1-4; D not certain. The CDR3 sequence is 15 residues long. Germline V gives CDR1 LGHNA, CDR2 YSLEER. V was trimmed by 0 bases and J by 4 bases, leaving 9 bases between them. The CDR3, as DNA: TGCGCCAGCAGCCAAGATTCGGAAATTAATGAAAAACTGTTTTTT. Its translation: CASSQDSEINEKLFF.

The chain couples TRBV5-1 to TRBJ1-2, with D possibly being TRBD1 (5 bases). Germline V CDR1 and CDR2: SGHRS, YFSETQ. Between the trimmed V and J ends, which lost 1 base and 2 bases, there was a span of 9 bases. The CDR3 is made up of 14 amino acids. The CDR3 region has the DNA TGCGCCAGCAGCTTGACGACAGAAAACTATGGCTACACCTTC. Translated, it gives CASSLTTENYGYTF. The full variable domain, its missing parts supplied by reference TRBV5-1 and TRBJ1-2, is KAGVTQTPRYLIKTRGQQVTLSCSPISGHRSVSWYQQTPGQGLQFLFEYFSETQRNKGNFPGRFSGRQFSNSRSEMNVSTLELGDSALYLCASSLTTENYGYTFGSGTRLTVV.

The chain carries TRBV30 and TRBJ2-5, with D possibly TRBD1 on 5 matching bases. V lost 0 bases and J 3 bases, leaving 11 bases between the germline ends. CDR1 is GTSNPN and CDR2 is SVGIG in the germline V gene (reference sequence). The CDR3 is made up of 14 amino acids. The CDR3 sequence is CAWSVQTVKETQYF. The CDR3 DNA reads TGTGCCTGGAGTGTCCAGACAGTTAAAGAGACCCAGTACTTC.